This TCR beta chain was captured by sequencing in a study of early T cells in non-severe SARS-CoV-2 infection. Study-wide background: RNA in bulk from unsorted whole blood was sequenced, and chains were unpaired. Regarding the study as a whole: Private and CD4 specificities were missed by VDJdb matching, skewed to anti-spike CD8.

Germline CDR1 and CDR2: SGHVS and FNYEAQ. The CDR3 has 12 residues. The V end was cut by 8 bases, the J end by 5 bases, with 9 bases between. Researchers attached unique molecular identifiers to individual cDNA molecules. TCRdb re-called the 5' RACE reads through MiXCR, storing one row per CDR3 protein. The repertoire holds tens of thousands of distinct CDR3 sequences, with roughly 13% as singletons. This clonotype was recorded many times. What it binds is unknown. The gene calls are TRBV7-6 and TRBJ2-2; D might be TRBD2 (5 bases). The sequenced sample was whole blood. The receptor was isolated from an adult who was a healthcare worker with PCR-confirmed SARS-CoV-2 infection or an uninfected control (not recorded which). CDR3 sequence reads: CASEGRTGELFF. The CDR3 DNA reads TGTGCCAGCGAGGGCCGGACCGGGGAGCTGTTTTTT.